These T cell receptor beta chains were read from a single sample in a study of Ad26.COV2.S vaccination and SARS-CoV-2 variants. The protocol was immunoSEQ multiplex PCR, while the TCRdb copy is restricted to in-frame clones and leaves out a portion. The table has hundreds of thousands of clones, about 85% seen once. The sample here was peripheral blood, taken in a trial of Ad26.COV2.S vaccine versus placebo. The receptors were gathered from a person between 18 and 65 years old who received the Ad26.COV2.S COVID-19 vaccine or a placebo. Both conserved end residues are part of each CDR3. A D gene is named only where the DNA matches it firmly. Size is stated for part of the rows, as once, few or many counts, or as a class when the clone is expanded.

j_call clone_size d_call v_call cdr3_aa cdr3_nt
TRBJ2-7 - - TRBV30 CAWSVLAGEGRAHF TGTGCCTGGAGTGTACTCGCAGGGGAGGGACGTGCTCACTTC
TRBJ2-6 - TRBD1 TRBV10-3 CAISDPTGTDSGANVLTF TGTGCCATCAGTGACCCTACCGGGACAGATTCTGGGGCCAACGTCCTGACTTTC
TRBJ1-5 - - TRBV6-2/TRBV6-3 CASSYLQGTQPQHF TGTGCCAGCAGTTACCTGCAGGGGACTCAGCCCCAGCATTTT
TRBJ2-6 - - TRBV7-6 CASSLRSGANVLTF TGTGCCAGCAGCTTACGCTCTGGGGCCAACGTCCTGACTTTC
TRBJ2-5 - TRBD2 TRBV6-2/TRBV6-3 CASSWTSGRSGETQYF TGTGCCAGCAGTTGGACTAGCGGCCGGTCGGGGGAGACCCAGTACTTC
TRBJ1-6 - - TRBV5-6 CASSFRFNSPLHF TGTGCCAGCAGCTTCAGGTTTAATTCACCCCTCCACTTT
TRBJ2-7 - - TRBV7-3 CASSLEQGYEQYF TGTGCCAGCAGCTTGGAACAGGGCTACGAGCAGTACTTC
TRBJ2-5 - TRBD2 TRBV19 CASSIAAGRGGETQYF TGTGCCAGTAGTATAGCCGCAGGGAGGGGTGGGGAGACCCAGTACTTC
TRBJ2-7 few - TRBV19 CASSIQQSSYEQYF TGTGCCAGTAGTATTCAGCAGAGCTCCTACGAGCAGTACTTC
TRBJ2-5 - TRBD1 TRBV6-1 CASSEGQGAEETQYF TGTGCCAGCAGTGAAGGACAGGGAGCGGAAGAGACCCAGTACTTC
TRBJ1-5 - - TRBV19 CASDFLGAVQPQHF TGTGCCAGTGATTTTCTAGGAGCGGTTCAGCCCCAGCATTTT
TRBJ2-1 - - TRBV6-2/TRBV6-3 CASSPLGGTQFF TGTGCCAGCAGCCCTTTGGGGGGAACCCAGTTCTTC
TRBJ2-2 - TRBD1 TRBV5-4 CASSFGQDGGELFF TGTGCCAGCAGCTTCGGACAGGACGGGGGGGAGCTGTTTTTT
TRBJ1-2 - - TRBV5-8 CASSLWGGYTF TGTGCCAGCAGCTTGTGGGGGGGCTACACCTTC
TRBJ2-7 - TRBD1 TRBV2 CASSEDVRGLYEQYF TGTGCCAGCAGTGAAGATGTGAGGGGGCTCTACGAGCAGTACTTC
TRBJ1-2 - - TRBV3-1/TRBV3-2 CASSQEQLYGYTF TGTGCCAGCAGCCAAGAACAACTCTATGGCTACACCTTC
TRBJ1-2 - - TRBV5-6 CASSRGSYGYTF TGTGCCAGCAGCCGCGGGTCCTATGGCTACACCTTC
TRBJ2-5 once TRBD1 TRBV7-7 CASSLDRFQETQYF TGTGCTAGCAGCTTGGACAGGTTCCAAGAGACCCAGTACTTC
TRBJ2-1 - - TRBV30 CAWSRQGIGEQFF TGTGCCTGGAGTCGGCAGGGGATTGGTGAGCAGTTCTTC
TRBJ1-1 - TRBD1 TRBV29-1 CSASTGQNTEAFF TGCAGCGCTTCGACAGGGCAGAACACTGAAGCTTTCTTT
TRBJ2-7 - TRBD2 TRBV7-3 CASSLGVGRASYEQYF TGTGCCAGCAGCTTAGGGGTAGGGAGGGCCTCCTACGAGCAGTACTTC
TRBJ1-4 - - TRBV20-1 CSASPTEIYNEKLFF TGCAGTGCTAGTCCAACAGAGATTTATAATGAAAAACTGTTTTTT
TRBJ1-1 - - TRBV6-6 CASTRGGADTEAFF TGTGCCAGCACAAGGGGGGGCGCGGACACTGAAGCTTTCTTT
TRBJ2-2 - - TRBV9 CASSPPRDPTYTGELFF TGTGCCAGCAGCCCCCCCAGGGACCCCACTTACACCGGGGAGCTGTTTTTT
TRBJ1-1 - - TRBV18 CASSPPHTMNTEAFF TGTGCCAGCTCACCACCGCACACCATGAACACTGAAGCTTTCTTT
TRBJ1-2 once - TRBV21-1 CASSKERHLYSNYGYTF TGTGCCAGCAGCAAAGAGCGACACCTTTACTCTAACTATGGCTACACCTTC
TRBJ1-3 - - TRBV11-2 CASSPPTGSGNTIYF TGTGCCAGCAGCCCCCCGACCGGATCTGGAAACACCATATATTTT
TRBJ1-4 - - TRBV30 CAWADPSGWNEKLFF TGTGCCTGGGCGGACCCATCAGGGTGGAATGAAAAACTGTTTTTT
TRBJ2-7 - TRBD1 TRBV12-3/TRBV12-4 CASSLYDRDGQYF TGTGCCAGCAGTCTATACGACAGGGATGGGCAGTACTTC
TRBJ1-1 - - TRBV5-4 CASRGITDTEAFF TGTGCCAGCAGGGGGATAACGGACACTGAAGCTTTCTTT
TRBJ2-2 - - TRBV5-6 CASSLIPTGELFF TGTGCCAGCAGCTTAATACCTACCGGGGAGCTGTTTTTT
TRBJ2-2 - - TRBV24-1 CATSAPGGNGELFF TGTGCCACCAGTGCCCCTGGGGGGAACGGGGAGCTGTTTTTT
TRBJ2-1 - - TRBV9 CASRGLPSNEQFF TGTGCCTCCAGGGGACTTCCCTCCAATGAGCAGTTCTTC
TRBJ1-2 few - TRBV7-9 CAGRGGNGGYTF TGTGCCGGAAGGGGGGGAAATGGAGGCTACACCTTC
TRBJ2-1 - - TRBV18 CASSPVLALSEQFF TGTGCCAGCTCACCAGTGCTAGCATTAAGTGAGCAGTTCTTC
TRBJ2-1 once - TRBV6-5 CASSRTDDNEQFF TGTGCCAGCAGCCGGACAGACGACAATGAGCAGTTCTTC
TRBJ1-2 - - TRBV2 CASSGVQGFYGYTF TGTGCCAGCAGTGGGGTACAGGGATTCTATGGCTACACCTTC
TRBJ1-2 - - TRBV19 CASTRTDPYGYTF TGTGCCAGTACCCGGACTGATCCCTATGGCTACACCTTC
TRBJ1-5 - - TRBV19 CASSISLQPQHF TGTGCCAGTAGTATATCATTACAGCCCCAGCATTTT
TRBJ1-3 - - TRBV7-6 CASSSQPIYSGNTIYF TGTGCCAGCAGCTCACAGCCGATTTACTCTGGAAACACCATATATTTT
TRBJ1-3 - - TRBV5-1 CASSLDSLSGNTIYF TGCGCCAGCAGCTTGGACAGCCTCTCTGGAAACACCATATATTTT
TRBJ1-1 - TRBD1 TRBV29-1 CSVEKGAFGTEAFF TGCAGCGTTGAAAAGGGGGCGTTTGGAACTGAAGCTTTCTTT
TRBJ1-6 once - TRBV28 CASSFSVGGNSPLHF TGTGCCAGCAGTTTTTCCGTTGGGGGTAATTCACCCCTCCACTTT
TRBJ2-7 - - TRBV18 CASSPPSRPGYEQYF TGTGCCAGCTCACCACCTTCTAGGCCGGGCTACGAGCAGTACTTC
TRBJ2-7 - TRBD1 TRBV19 CASSMGTTGDEQYF TGTGCCAGTAGTATGGGGACGACAGGGGACGAGCAGTACTTC